This T cell receptor (beta chain) was identified during a study of shared clonotypes between healthy human individuals. Using immunoSEQ multiplex PCR, the repertoire was profiled, and TCRdb retains in-frame clones only, with some absent. This table has some 2,500,000 clones, roughly 90% appearing once. V lost 4 bases to trimming and J lost 5 bases; unmatched junction nucleotides: 9. The CDR3 totals 15 residues. CDR1 and CDR2 from the germline V gene are SGHTA and FQGNSA. The TCR sequence derives from a man aged 18 to 30 in good health. Some clones in this sample may be carry-over from other donors' samples. The chain is built from TRBV7-2 and TRBJ1-1; 8 nucleotides agree with TRBD1. The material sequenced was naive CD4+ T cells from PBMCs. This sample's subset: CD45RA+ positively selected. CDR3 sequence (DNA): TGTGCCAGCAGCTCCCGGACAGGGTCAGGAACTGAAGCTTTCTTT. Protein product: CASSSRTGSGTEAFF. Supplemented by reference TRBV7-2 and TRBJ1-1, the full variable domain reads GAGVSQSPSNKVTEKGKDVELRCDPISGHTALYWYRQSLGQGLEFLIYFQGNSAPDKSGLPSDRFSAERTGGSVSTLTIQRTQQEDSAVYLCASSSRTGSGTEAFFGQGTRLTVV.